Each of the 9 T cell receptor beta chains below was sequenced from the same sample in a study of T cells in Graves' hyperthyroidism and ophthalmopathy (dated by TCRdb to about 2019). Libraries were prepared through multiplex PCR. Sequenced using an Illumina HiSeq 2000. The TCR beta CDR3 regions were amplified from the RNA transcripts. A first-round RT-PCR of the TCR CDR3 used the HTBI primer set with the Qiagen OneStep RT-PCR kit. TCRdb cleaned the public reads at Q25 with fastp, built clones with MiXCR and kept in-frame beta chains. Each CDR3 protein appears once, grouped with its most common genes and DNA. The sample table holds approximately 570,000 distinct CDR3 sequences, of which roughly 21% were seen once. The ten largest clones add up to roughly 47% of the sample. Input material: blood. These TCRs come from a man aged 35-49 years with Graves' ophthalmopathy.

This clonotype was counted ten times or more. The V and J genes are TRBV30 and TRBJ1-1, with D unresolved. Germline V CDR1 and CDR2: GTSNPN, SVGIG (reference sequence). The CDR3 covers 14 residues. V gave up 3 bases and J gave up 0 bases, with 11 bases separating them. CDR3 nucleotide sequence: TGTGCCTGGAGGGACCCACCGATGAACACTGAAGCTTTCTTT. Translated, it gives CAWRDPPMNTEAFF.

This clonotype was seen many times. V and J are TRBV28 and TRBJ2-7, with D perhaps TRBD1 (5 bases). The length of the CDR3 is 15 residues. V lost 6 bases, J lost 5 bases, and 20 bases lay in between. Looked up from germline, CDR1 is MDHEN and CDR2 is SYDVKM. The CDR3 loop is CASSLTQQGFHEQYF. Here the CDR3 DNA reads TGTGCCAGCAGCCTCACACAGCAGGGTTTCCACGAGCAGTACTTC.

This clonotype was seen many times. This rearrangement joins TRBV18 to TRBJ2-7, with 9 positions matching TRBD1. Germline values: CDR1 KGHSH, CDR2 LQKENI. Unmatched junction bases numbered 6, after V lost 3 bases and J lost 6 bases. The CDR3 runs to 14 residues. CDR3 in DNA: TGTGCCAGCTCACCGAGGGGACAGGGTACCGAGCAGTACTTC. This sequence encodes CASSPRGQGTEQYF.

The V and J genes are TRBV12-3 or TRBV12-4 and TRBJ2-5, with 9 bases lining up with TRBD1. CDR3 length: 14 amino acids. V lost 5 bases, J lost 9 bases, and 10 bases stayed unmatched. The DNA of the CDR3 is TGTGCCAGCAGTCAGACACAGGGGGCGCGTTCCCAGTACTTC. Amino acids: CASSQTQGARSQYF.

To note about this clonotype: The junction shows a germline mismatch at one end, possibly a read error. This chain connects TRBV5-1 to TRBJ2-3, with TRBD2 matching 12 bases. Germline values: CDR1 SGHRS, CDR2 YFSETQ. The CDR3 is 17 amino acids. The DNA of the CDR3 is TGTGCCAGCAGCCCGGGGCTAGCGGGGGGGGTCGGAGATACGCAGTATTTT. Protein sequence: CASSPGLAGGVGDTQYF.

This clonotype was observed many times. This chain joins TRBV7-9 and TRBJ2-1; TRBD2 agrees at 13 bases. Per the germline V gene, CDR1 is SEHNR and CDR2 is FQNEAQ (reference sequence). The V segment lost 4 bases and the J segment 9 bases; nucleotides outside the gene matches: 3. The CDR3 spans 14 residues. CDR3 in amino acids: CASSYRTSGGEQFF. The CDR3 DNA sequence: TGTGCCAGCAGCTACCGGACTAGCGGGGGTGAGCAGTTCTTC.

This clonotype showed up many times. This chain connects TRBV5-6 to TRBJ1-3, with unresolved D. CDR3 length equals 14 residues. Germline loops: CDR1 SGHDT, CDR2 YYEEEE. The V and J ends lost 2 bases and 4 bases respectively, with 10 bases between them. CDR3 sequence: CASSFEGAGNTIYF. The CDR3 nucleotides read TGTGCCAGCAGCTTTGAGGGAGCAGGAAACACCATATATTTT.

The V gene is TRBV7-6, the J gene TRBJ2-7, with 7 bases that match TRBD2. The V gene end was trimmed by 1 base and the J gene end by 4 bases; junction bases not matched to a gene: 19. This CDR3 region has 19 residues. Germline values: CDR1 SGHVS, CDR2 FNYEAQ. CDR3 sequence: CASSLDERDVLYSPYEQYF. CDR3 nucleotides: TGTGCCAGCAGCTTAGACGAGCGGGACGTCCTATACTCACCTTACGAGCAGTACTTC.

In regard to this clonotype: A read error may be the cause here, since a much bigger clone is one base away. V is TRBV7-3 and J is TRBJ2-1, with a weak D call TRBD2 (6 bases). Germline CDR1 and CDR2: SGHTA and FQGTGA. The CDR3 covers 13 residues. Trimming shortened V by 2 bases and J by 13 bases, and 15 bases separated the two germline ends. CDR3 sequence: CASSLAGRGPQFF. As DNA, the CDR3 is TGTGCCAGCAGCTTAGCGGGACGCGGGCCACAGTTCTTC.